The subject of this entry is one TCR beta chain. Trimming took off 5 bases at V and 5 bases at J, with 16 bases between the two ends. The CDR3 covers 15 residues. This entry comes from a study of identical twins. A single record per CDR3 protein comes from TCRdb applying MiXCR to the 5' RACE reads. In the table there are some 1,700,000 distinct CDR3 sequences, about 30% of which are singletons. The chain couples TRBV12-3 or TRBV12-4 to TRBJ2-1; TRBD2 is a possible D gene (6 bases). The sequence was collected from a newborn girl in good health. What was sequenced was cord blood. In nucleotides, the CDR3 is TGTGCCAGCAGTCGTCGGGGTAGCGGCCACAATGAGCAGTTCTTC. Its protein product is CASSRRGSGHNEQFF.